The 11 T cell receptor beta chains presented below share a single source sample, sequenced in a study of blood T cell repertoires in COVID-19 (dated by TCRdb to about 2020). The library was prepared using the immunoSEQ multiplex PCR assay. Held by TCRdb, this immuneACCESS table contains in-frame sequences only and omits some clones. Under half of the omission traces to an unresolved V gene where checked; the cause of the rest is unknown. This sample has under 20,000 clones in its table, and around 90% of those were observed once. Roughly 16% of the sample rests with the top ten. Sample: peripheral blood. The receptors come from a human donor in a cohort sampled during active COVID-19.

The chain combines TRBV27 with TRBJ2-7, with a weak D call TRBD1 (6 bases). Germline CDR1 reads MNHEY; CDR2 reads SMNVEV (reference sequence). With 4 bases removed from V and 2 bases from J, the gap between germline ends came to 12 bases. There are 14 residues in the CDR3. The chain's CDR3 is CASSSRTAPYEQYF. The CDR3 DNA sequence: TGTGCCAGCAGTTCCCGGACAGCCCCCTACGAGCAGTACTTC.

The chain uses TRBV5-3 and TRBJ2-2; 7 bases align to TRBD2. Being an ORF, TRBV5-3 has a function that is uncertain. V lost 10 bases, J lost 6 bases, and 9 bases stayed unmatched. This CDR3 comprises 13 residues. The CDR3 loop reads CALGAGASGELFF. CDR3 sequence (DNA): TGTGCCCTCGGGGCGGGAGCATCCGGGGAGCTGTTTTTT.

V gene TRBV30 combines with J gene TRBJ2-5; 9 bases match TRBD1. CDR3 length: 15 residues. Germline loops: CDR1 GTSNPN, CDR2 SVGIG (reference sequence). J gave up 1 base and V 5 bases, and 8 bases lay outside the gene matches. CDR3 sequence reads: CAWGRTGARQETQYF. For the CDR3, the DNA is TGTGCCTGGGGCCGGACAGGGGCGCGCCAAGAGACCCAGTACTTC.

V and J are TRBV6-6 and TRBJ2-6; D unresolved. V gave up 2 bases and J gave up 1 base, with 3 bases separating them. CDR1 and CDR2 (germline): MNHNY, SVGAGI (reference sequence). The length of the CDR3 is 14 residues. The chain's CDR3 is CASSYQSGANVLTF. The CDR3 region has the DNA TGTGCCAGCAGTTACCAGTCTGGGGCCAACGTCCTGACTTTC.

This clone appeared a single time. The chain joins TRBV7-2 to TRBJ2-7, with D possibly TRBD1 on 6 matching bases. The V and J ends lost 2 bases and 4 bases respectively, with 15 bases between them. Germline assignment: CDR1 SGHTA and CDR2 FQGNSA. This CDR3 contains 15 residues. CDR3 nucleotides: TGTGCCAGCAGCTTATCGCCAGGGGTAGGGTACGAGCAGTACTTC. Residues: CASSLSPGVGYEQYF. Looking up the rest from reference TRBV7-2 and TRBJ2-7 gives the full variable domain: GAGVSQSPSNKVTEKGKDVELRCDPISGHTALYWYRQSLGQGLEFLIYFQGNSAPDKSGLPSDRFSAERTGGSVSTLTIQRTQQEDSAVYLCASSLSPGVGYEQYFGPGTRLTVT.

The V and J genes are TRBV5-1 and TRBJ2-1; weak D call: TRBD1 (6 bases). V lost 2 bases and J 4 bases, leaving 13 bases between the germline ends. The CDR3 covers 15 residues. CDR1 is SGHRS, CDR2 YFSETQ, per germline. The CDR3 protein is CASSFPGGQYNEQFF. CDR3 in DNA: TGCGCCAGCAGCTTCCCTGGAGGACAGTACAATGAGCAGTTCTTC. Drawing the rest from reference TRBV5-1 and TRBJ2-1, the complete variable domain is KAGVTQTPRYLIKTRGQQVTLSCSPISGHRSVSWYQQTPGQGLQFLFEYFSETQRNKGNFPGRFSGRQFSNSRSEMNVSTLELGDSALYLCASSFPGGQYNEQFFGPGTRLTVL.

The CDR3 spells CAWSRELTESSPLHF. In DNA form, the CDR3 reads TGTGCCTGGAGTCGCGAACTTACAGAGTCTTCACCCCTCCACTTT. This rearrangement joins TRBV30 to TRBJ1-6; D is undetermined. The CDR3 has 15 residues. With 2 bases removed from V and 9 bases from J, the gap between germline ends came to 17 bases. CDR1 GTSNPN and CDR2 SVGIG come from the germline V gene (reference sequence). Full variable domain (outside the CDR3, taken from reference TRBV30 and TRBJ1-6): SQTIHQWPATLVQPVGSPLSLECTVEGTSNPNLYWYRQAAGRGLQLLFYSVGIGQISSEVPQNLSASRPQDRQFILSSKKLLLSDSGFYLCAWSRELTESSPLHFGNGTRLTVT.

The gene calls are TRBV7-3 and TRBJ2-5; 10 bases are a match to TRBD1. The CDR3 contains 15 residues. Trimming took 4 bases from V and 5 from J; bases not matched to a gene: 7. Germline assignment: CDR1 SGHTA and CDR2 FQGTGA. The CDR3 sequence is CASSSRQGATETQYF. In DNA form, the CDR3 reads TGTGCCAGCAGCTCCAGACAGGGGGCAACGGAGACCCAGTACTTC.

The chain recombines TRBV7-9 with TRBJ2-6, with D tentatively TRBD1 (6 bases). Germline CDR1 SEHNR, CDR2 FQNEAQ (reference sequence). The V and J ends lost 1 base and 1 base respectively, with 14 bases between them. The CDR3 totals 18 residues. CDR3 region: CASSLGGRGRSGANVLTF. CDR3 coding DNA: TGTGCCAGCAGCTTAGGTGGCAGGGGAAGGTCTGGGGCCAACGTCCTGACTTTC.

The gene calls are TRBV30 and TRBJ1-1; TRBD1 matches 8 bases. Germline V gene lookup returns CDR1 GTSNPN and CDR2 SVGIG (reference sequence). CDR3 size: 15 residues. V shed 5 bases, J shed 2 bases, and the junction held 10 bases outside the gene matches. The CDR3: CAWGGQGAFNTEAFF. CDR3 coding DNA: TGTGCCTGGGGGGGTCAGGGGGCTTTCAACACTGAAGCTTTCTTT.

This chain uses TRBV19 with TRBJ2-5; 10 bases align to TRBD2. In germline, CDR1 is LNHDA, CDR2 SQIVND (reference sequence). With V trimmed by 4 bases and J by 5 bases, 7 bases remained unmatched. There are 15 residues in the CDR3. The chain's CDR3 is CASSTQREGRETQYF. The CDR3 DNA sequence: TGTGCCAGTAGTACCCAGCGGGAGGGCCGCGAGACCCAGTACTTC.